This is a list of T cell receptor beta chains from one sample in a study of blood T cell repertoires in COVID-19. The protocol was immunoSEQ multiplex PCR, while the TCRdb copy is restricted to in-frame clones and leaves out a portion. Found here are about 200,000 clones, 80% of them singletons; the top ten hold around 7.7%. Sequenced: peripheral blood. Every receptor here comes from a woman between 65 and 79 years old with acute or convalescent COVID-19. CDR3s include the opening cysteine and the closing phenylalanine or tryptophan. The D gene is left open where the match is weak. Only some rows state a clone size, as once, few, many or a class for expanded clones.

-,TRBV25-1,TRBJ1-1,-,CASSDRGRTEAFF
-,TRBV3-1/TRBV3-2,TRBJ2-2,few,CASSRENTGELFF
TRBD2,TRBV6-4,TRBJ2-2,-,CASSDDGGTSNTGELFF
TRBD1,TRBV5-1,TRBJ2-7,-,CASSPGQGFGEQYF
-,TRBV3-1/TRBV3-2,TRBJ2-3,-,CASSLSYGGADTQYF
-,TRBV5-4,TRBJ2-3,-,CASSIGQTSSTDTQYF
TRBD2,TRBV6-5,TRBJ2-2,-,CASNLGGANTGELFF
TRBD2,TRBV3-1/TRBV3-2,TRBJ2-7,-,CASSQGGTSGSYEQYF
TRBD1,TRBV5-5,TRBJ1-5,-,CASSWDSHSNQPQHF
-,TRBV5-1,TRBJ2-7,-,CASRIFGEQGYEQYF
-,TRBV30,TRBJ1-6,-,CAWSSAGRNSPLHF
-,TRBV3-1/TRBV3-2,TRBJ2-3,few,CASSQAPRDTDTQYF
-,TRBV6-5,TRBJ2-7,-,CASSKLLGNYEQYF
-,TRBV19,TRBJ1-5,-,CASSDMTLSVMSNQPQHF
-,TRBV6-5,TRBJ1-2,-,CASSYREDYGYTF
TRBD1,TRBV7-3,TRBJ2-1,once,CASSFPTGGVSDEQFF
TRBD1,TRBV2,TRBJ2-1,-,CASSEMRGLKNEQFF